This T cell receptor beta chain was retrieved from a study of shared clonotypes between healthy human individuals. Findings and caveats of the study: Clonotypes which were not shared had lower generation probabilities than clonotypes that all four donors shared.

The protocol was immunoSEQ multiplex PCR, while the TCRdb copy is restricted to in-frame clones and leaves out a portion. The sample records fewer than 2.5 million clones, roughly 93% being singletons. As regards this clone: Its antigen is still unknown.

The source is a man younger than 35 in good health. Some clones in this sample may be carry-over from other donors' samples. The sequenced material came from naive CD4+ T cells from PBMCs. Subset specified: CD45RA+ positively selected.

The CDR3 bases are TGCGCCAGCAGCGCGGAAGGGGGCTCTGGAAACACCATATATTTT. Residues: CASSAEGGSGNTIYF. This chain joins TRBV5-1 and TRBJ1-3; D perhaps matches TRBD1 (6 bases). CDR3 length equals 15 residues. The germline V and J ends were trimmed by 4 bases and 0 bases, with 11 bases remaining between them. Germline CDR1 reads SGHRS; CDR2 reads YFSETQ.